The 27 T cell receptor beta chains in this list originate from one sample, sequenced in a study of control samples from healthy donors and cancer patients. Clones were sequenced by immunoSEQ multiplex PCR, and TCRdb holds only the in-frame ones, with some missing. The repertoire has roughly 140,000 clones, roughly 89% of them found once; the top ten carry just under 5%. The specimen sequenced was blood. The receptors come from a young man in good health.

By share of the sample, this clone is medium-sized. This chain connects TRBV7-6 to TRBJ1-1; the D gene is possibly TRBD1 (6 bases). The germline V gene encodes CDR1 SGHVS and CDR2 FNYEAQ. This CDR3 is 14 amino acids long. V was clipped by 5 bases and J by 0 bases, with 10 bases between them. CDR3 sequence reads: CASSLQGLNTEAFF. The CDR3 nucleotides are TGTGCCAGCAGCCTACAGGGCTTGAACACTGAAGCTTTCTTT.

This clone was seen a few times. The V gene is TRBV24-1, the J gene TRBJ2-1, with 15 nucleotides matching TRBD2. Germline lookup yields CDR1 KGHDR and CDR2 SFDVKD. V trimming: 2 bases; J trimming: 0 bases; junction bases outside the gene matches: 4. The CDR3 extends over 19 amino acids. CDR3 nucleotides: TGTGCCACCAGTGATTCGGGACTAGCGGGAGGAGGCTCCTACAATGAGCAGTTCTTC. This codes for CATSDSGLAGGGSYNEQFF.

This sequence joins TRBV4-1 and TRBJ1-5, with 7 positions matching TRBD1. CDR1 and CDR2 (germline): MGHRA, YSYEKL. The CDR3 spans 19 residues. V was clipped by 0 bases and J by 5 bases; unmatched bases: 16. As DNA, the CDR3 is TGCGCCAGCAGCCAAGAGTTCGGACAGGTCTACTCTACCGATCAGCCCCAGCATTTT. It yields the protein CASSQEFGQVYSTDQPQHF.

The CDR3 here is CASSQQGAVNGYTF. CDR3 nucleotides: TGCGCCAGCAGCCAACAGGGGGCTGTGAATGGCTACACCTTC. This sequence joins TRBV4-3 and TRBJ1-2, with 8 bases identical to TRBD1. Germline lookup yields CDR1 LGHNA and CDR2 YSLEER. The CDR3 totals 14 residues. V trimming: 2 bases; J trimming: 6 bases; junction bases outside the gene matches: 5.

CDR3 bases: TGTGCCAGCTCACTCACGGGACAGGCGAACACCGGGGAGCTGTTTTTT. It encodes CASSLTGQANTGELFF. The chain uses TRBV18 and TRBJ2-2, with 8 bases aligning to TRBD1. V trimming: 4 bases; J trimming: 0 bases; junction bases outside the gene matches: 4. CDR1 is KGHSH and CDR2 is LQKENI in the germline V gene. The CDR3 is 16 residues long.

V and J are TRBV11-2 and TRBJ2-4; tentative D call: TRBD2 (7 bases). This CDR3 is built from 15 residues. Germline V gene lookup returns CDR1 SGHAT and CDR2 FQNNGV. Trimming removed 5 bases from V and 7 bases from J, with 18 bases in between. CDR3 in DNA: TGTGCCAGCAGCCCCTTATGGGGGGGCGGGAACATTCAGTACTTC. This sequence encodes CASSPLWGGGNIQYF.

The CDR3 sequence is CASSLQGLAGGEQYF. CDR3 in DNA: TGTGCCAGCAGCTTACAAGGACTAGCGGGAGGCGAGCAGTACTTC. The J gene is TRBJ2-7, the V gene TRBV7-2, with 14 bases aligning to TRBD2. Looked up from germline, CDR1 is SGHTA and CDR2 is FQGNSA. The V gene end was trimmed by 2 bases and the J gene end by 6 bases; junction bases not matched to a gene: 3. The CDR3 consists of 15 residues.

The CDR3 DNA follows: TGTGCCAGCAGTTACTCTCTCAGGGTCTCCTACGAGCAGTACTTC. Translation gives CASSYSLRVSYEQYF. The genes are TRBV6-2 or TRBV6-3 and TRBJ2-7, with D possibly TRBD1 on 5 matching bases. Trimming cost V 0 bases and J 0 bases, with 9 bases left between them. The CDR3 loop spans 15 amino acids. Germline lookup yields CDR1 MNHEY and CDR2 SVGEGT.

The V call is TRBV7-3, the J call TRBJ1-1; the D gene is possibly TRBD1 (6 bases). There are 16 residues in the CDR3. CDR1 and CDR2 from the germline V gene are SGHTA and FQGTGA. V lost 2 bases, J lost 3 bases, and 16 bases lay in between. CDR3 amino acids: CASSLDRTTGDTEAFF. In DNA form, the CDR3 reads TGTGCCAGCAGCTTAGACAGGACAACGGGGGACACTGAAGCTTTCTTT. The whole variable domain, filled in from reference TRBV7-3 and TRBJ1-1, reads GAGVSQTPSNKVTEKGKYVELRCDPISGHTALYWYRQSLGQGPEFLIYFQGTGAADDSGLPNDRFFAVRPEGSVSTLKIQRTERGDSAVYLCASSLDRTTGDTEAFFGQGTRLTVV.

The genes are TRBV5-1 and TRBJ2-7; unclear D gene. The ends were cut back, 2 bases at V and 2 bases at J, with 14 bases in the middle. Germline lookup yields CDR1 SGHRS and CDR2 YFSETQ. The CDR3 totals 15 residues. The CDR3 protein is CASSLFVLNPYEQYF. The CDR3 DNA reads TGCGCCAGCAGCTTATTTGTGTTGAACCCCTACGAGCAGTACTTC.

The chain carries TRBV5-5 and TRBJ2-5; D unresolved. Trimming stripped 0 bases from V and 4 bases from J, with 7 bases between. The CDR3 spans 13 residues. CDR1 and CDR2 (germline): SGHKS, YYEKEE (reference sequence). The CDR3 reads CASSLGPGETQYF. The CDR3 coding sequence is TGTGCCAGCAGCTTGGGGCCGGGAGAGACCCAGTACTTC.

The chain uses TRBV7-6 and TRBJ2-1; 10 bases agree with TRBD2. V trimming: 1 base; J trimming: 0 bases; junction bases outside the gene matches: 9. The CDR3 loop spans 19 amino acids. Germline V gene data show CDR1 as SGHVS and CDR2 as FNYEAQ. The CDR3 nucleotides read TGTGCCAGCAGCTTAGGCCTAGCGGGGGCTCCGAGCTCCTACAATGAGCAGTTCTTC. It encodes CASSLGLAGAPSSYNEQFF. Together with reference TRBV7-6 and TRBJ2-1, the CDR3 gives the full variable domain: GAGVSQSPRYKVTKRGQDVALRCDPISGHVSLYWYRQALGQGPEFLTYFNYEAQQDKSGLPNDRFSAERPEGSISTLTIQRTEQRDSAMYRCASSLGLAGAPSSYNEQFFGPGTRLTVL.

The chain couples TRBV27 to TRBJ1-5, with TRBD1 identical over 9 bases. The length of the CDR3 is 15 residues. The germline V gene has CDR1 MNHEY and CDR2 SMNVEV (reference sequence). Losses at the gene ends were 3 bases for V and 6 bases for J; bases not matched to a gene: 6. The CDR3 nucleotides read TGTGCCAGCAGTTTGGGGACAGGGACACTTCAGCCCCAGCATTTT. It translates to CASSLGTGTLQPQHF.

The gene calls are TRBV9 and TRBJ1-4; possible D gene TRBD1, 5 bases. The CDR3 is made up of 18 amino acids. Germline loops: CDR1 SGDLS, CDR2 YYNGEE. The V gene lost 0 bases and the J gene lost 4 bases, with 19 bases spanning the gap. The CDR3 sequence: CASSVASNRSPNNEKLFF. The CDR3 bases are TGTGCCAGCAGCGTAGCCTCGAACAGGAGCCCCAATAATGAAAAACTGTTTTTT.

This chain links TRBV6-1 with TRBJ1-6, with D hard to call. This CDR3 is 11 amino acids long. Trimming left V 1 base short and J 9 bases short, with 1 base between. Germline CDR1 reads MNHNS; CDR2 reads SASEGT. The CDR3 DNA is TGTGCCAGCAGTGAAGTTTCACCCCTCCACTTT. As protein: CASSEVSPLHF.

This chain joins TRBV9 and TRBJ2-1; D gene unclear. Germline CDR1 reads SGDLS; CDR2 reads YYNGEE. Trimming shortened V by 4 bases and J by 6 bases, and 17 bases separated the two germline ends. The CDR3 sequence is 15 residues long. For the CDR3, the DNA is TGTGCCAGCAGCCCTAGTCTCCAGTCCGGCAATGAGCAGTTCTTC. As protein: CASSPSLQSGNEQFF.

CDR3 sequence reads: CATSDSSGTGGEKLFF. The CDR3 DNA follows: TGTGCCACCAGTGATTCCTCCGGGACAGGGGGGGAAAAACTGTTTTTT. This sequence joins TRBV24-1 and TRBJ1-4; TRBD1 matches 11 bases. The germline V gene has CDR1 KGHDR and CDR2 SFDVKD. With V trimmed by 2 bases and J by 8 bases, 6 bases remained unmatched. This CDR3 has 16 amino acids.

The chain carries TRBV29-1 and TRBJ1-2, with 7 bases matching TRBD1. The CDR3 has 14 amino acids. Germline CDR1 SQVTM, CDR2 ANQGSEA. Trimming cost V 6 bases and J 6 bases; bases outside gene matches: 13. The CDR3 here is CSVGGQDLGNGYTF. The CDR3 DNA reads as TGCAGCGTGGGCGGACAGGACCTCGGGAATGGCTACACCTTC.

Of note for this clone: Distinct nucleotide sequences in the sample also encode this CDR3. The chain has TRBV12-3 or TRBV12-4 and TRBJ2-3; D remains ambiguous. This CDR3 contains 11 residues. V shed 6 bases and J shed 2 bases, with 3 bases lying between them. The CDR3 DNA follows: TGTGCCAGCAGCCCCACAGATACGCAGTATTTT. As protein: CASSPTDTQYF.

As concerns this clone: Germline is not matched at one junction end, which may reflect a read error. The chain carries TRBV11-2 and TRBJ2-7, with D possibly matching TRBD1 (6 bases). The CDR3 extends over 14 amino acids. Germline V gene sequence: CDR1 SGHAT, CDR2 FQNNGV. Here the CDR3 DNA reads TGTGCCAGCAGCCTTTTCGAACGCTCAGGGGCGGAGGACTTC. Translated: CASSLFERSGAEDF. Using reference TRBV11-2 and TRBJ2-7 for the parts outside the CDR3, the full variable domain is EAGVAQSPRYKIIEKRQSVAFWCNPISGHATLYWYQQILGQGPKLLIQFQNNGVVDDSQLPKDRFSAERLKGVDSTLKIQPAKLEDSAVYLCASSLFERSGAEDFGPGTRLTVT.

CDR3 protein: CASSYGSGYEQYF. DNA of the CDR3: TGTGCCAGCAGTTACGGCTCAGGCTACGAGCAGTACTTC. The chain uses TRBV6-2 or TRBV6-3 and TRBJ2-7; unclear D gene. The V gene's germline CDR1 is MNHEY and CDR2 SVGEGT. Trimming left V 2 bases short and J 3 bases short, with 8 bases between. The CDR3 consists of 13 residues.

The chain couples TRBV14 to TRBJ2-5; D remains unclear. The CDR3 sequence is 12 residues long. V lost 3 bases, J lost 7 bases, and 9 bases lay in between. Germline V gene lookup returns CDR1 SGHDN and CDR2 FVKESK. CDR3 sequence: CASSQAPGTQYF. The CDR3 DNA reads as TGTGCCAGCAGCCAGGCTCCGGGGACCCAGTACTTC.

The J gene is TRBJ1-2, the V gene TRBV12-3 or TRBV12-4; no definite D call. V was trimmed by 6 bases and J by 6 bases, leaving 14 bases between them. The CDR3 has 13 amino acids. The chain's CDR3 is CASRTLGVDGYTF. DNA for the CDR3: TGTGCCAGCAGGACCCTCGGGGTGGATGGCTACACCTTC.

This chain joins TRBV4-3 and TRBJ1-2; no firm D call. The CDR3 loop spans 17 amino acids. Trimming shortened V by 0 bases and J by 2 bases, and 16 bases separated the two germline ends. Germline loops: CDR1 LGHNA, CDR2 YSLEER. The chain's CDR3 is CASSQENLPGLNYGYTF. As DNA, the CDR3 is TGCGCCAGCAGCCAAGAGAATCTGCCGGGATTAAACTATGGCTACACCTTC.

V and J are TRBV20-1 and TRBJ2-4, with 7 bases matching TRBD1. Looked up from germline, CDR1 is DFQATT and CDR2 is SNEGSKA (reference sequence). The CDR3 runs to 16 residues. Trimming at V came to 3 bases and at J to 6 bases, leaving 14 bases not matched to a gene. In DNA form, the CDR3 reads TGCAGTGCTAGTCGAGCAGGGGGTTTAAAGGGAAACATTCAGTACTTC. This codes for CSASRAGGLKGNIQYF.

This clone was detected only once. The chain combines TRBV7-3 with TRBJ1-3; 7 nucleotides match TRBD1. Germline assignment: CDR1 SGHTA and CDR2 FQGTGA. Trimming removed 8 bases from V and 4 bases from J; junction bases left unmatched: 8. This CDR3 is built from 14 residues. CDR3 residues: CASGSTGDGNTIYF. The CDR3 nucleotides read TGTGCCAGCGGCAGTACAGGGGACGGAAACACCATATATTTT.

J is TRBJ2-7 and V is TRBV19, with a tentative D call TRBD2 (5 bases). The CDR3 runs 14 residues. Trimming left V 6 bases short and J 0 bases short, with 12 bases between. Germline V gene data show CDR1 as LNHDA and CDR2 as SQIVND (reference sequence). The DNA of the CDR3 is TGTGCCAGTAGGTTGGACTGGAGCTCCTACGAGCAGTACTTC. Translating it yields CASRLDWSSYEQYF.